A single sample gave rise to the 29 T cell receptor beta chains below, sequenced in a study of shared clonotypes between healthy human individuals (dated by TCRdb to the early 2020s). CD8 naive samples were CD45RO-negative cells positively selected for CCR7, giving a CD45RA+CCR7+ population that excluded TemRA cells. Preparation of the library involved the immunoSEQ multiplex PCR assay. TCRdb stores this immuneACCESS table with in-frame sequences only. Part of the clones is absent; in the studies checked, under half of the shortfall reflects unresolved V genes, and no reason is known for the rest. In this sample the table shows about 2,200,000 clones, about 92% of which occur a single time. Together, the top ten hold roughly 1.7% of the sample. Sequenced: naive CD8+ T cells from PBMCs. Read against the paper, the sample's cell subset or site label means: CD45RA+CCR7+. These TCRs come from a man aged 18-30 years in good health. Some clones in this sample may be carry-over from other donors' samples.

V gene TRBV7-2 combines with J gene TRBJ2-7; 9 nucleotides match TRBD1. CDR3 length: 15 amino acids. V shed 3 bases and J 5 bases; nucleotides not matched to a gene: 8. Germline V gene data show CDR1 as SGHTA and CDR2 as FQGNSA. CDR3 nucleotide sequence: TGTGCCAGCAGCTTCCCGGGACAGGGATCGGACGAGCAGTACTTC. Translation gives CASSFPGQGSDEQYF.

The V and J genes are TRBV9 and TRBJ2-2, with 10 bases matching TRBD1. The CDR3 loop spans 15 amino acids. CDR1 is SGDLS, CDR2 YYNGEE, per germline. With 4 bases clipped from V and 5 bases from J, the junction kept 5 bases outside the gene matches. The CDR3 is CASSPRGQGTGELFF. DNA for the CDR3: TGTGCCAGCAGCCCGCGGGGACAGGGGACCGGGGAGCTGTTTTTT.

The J gene is TRBJ1-1, the V gene TRBV19; 11 nucleotides align to TRBD1. The CDR3 length is 14 residues. V lost 7 bases and J lost 6; bases outside the gene matches: 7. CDR1 is LNHDA, CDR2 SQIVND, per germline (reference sequence). The CDR3 spells CASIGDRGFSEAFF. CDR3 DNA sequence: TGTGCCAGTATAGGGGACAGGGGGTTCTCTGAAGCTTTCTTT.

The chain links TRBV6-5 to TRBJ2-2; a possible D gene is TRBD1 (5 bases). The CDR3 is 15 residues long. Trimming removed 4 bases from V and 4 bases from J, with 13 bases in between. CDR1 is MNHEY and CDR2 is SVGAGI in the germline V gene. The DNA for the CDR3 is TGTGCCAGCAGTTTGGAGACAGTACTCACCGGGGAGCTGTTTTTT. Translation gives CASSLETVLTGELFF.

This clone has a handful of counts. This chain connects TRBV9 to TRBJ1-1; TRBD1 matches at 8 bases. With 0 bases clipped from V and 4 bases from J, the junction kept 2 bases outside the gene matches. The CDR3 contains 14 residues. CDR1 is SGDLS, CDR2 YYNGEE, per germline. CDR3 sequence: CASSVGQGLTEAFF. CDR3 sequence (DNA): TGTGCCAGCAGCGTAGGACAGGGGCTCACTGAAGCTTTCTTT. The variable domain in full, with the rest retrieved from reference TRBV9 and TRBJ1-1, is DSGVTQTPKHLITATGQRVTLRCSPRSGDLSVYWYQQSLDQGLQFLIQYYNGEERAKGNILERFSAQQFPDLHSELNLSSLELGDSALYFCASSVGQGLTEAFFGQGTRLTVV.

The chain couples TRBV6-1 to TRBJ2-3, with 12 bases matching TRBD1. Germline V gene lookup returns CDR1 MNHNS and CDR2 SASEGT. Germline trimming cut 1 base from V and 7 bases from J; bases unmatched to any gene: 18. This CDR3 region has 20 residues. CDR3 protein: CASSEGRGQGAPGGRNTQYF. The CDR3 bases are TGTGCCAGCAGTGAAGGGAGGGGACAGGGGGCCCCCGGGGGGAGAAATACGCAGTATTTT.

This clone appeared once. V usage is TRBV27 and J usage is TRBJ2-1, with 7 bases that match TRBD2. V dropped 2 bases and J dropped 7; count of bases not matched to a gene: 8. Looked up from germline, CDR1 is MNHEY and CDR2 is SMNVEV (reference sequence). The CDR3 runs 15 residues. The CDR3 coding sequence is TGTGCCAGCAGTTTAAGCGGGGAGGGCCTGAATGAGCAGTTCTTC. Amino acid sequence: CASSLSGEGLNEQFF.

The rearrangement joins TRBV5-6 to TRBJ1-2; D not resolved. The V end was cut by 5 bases, the J end by 2 bases, with 19 bases between. Germline V gene data show CDR1 as SGHDT and CDR2 as YYEEEE. The CDR3 loop spans 16 amino acids. The CDR3 DNA sequence: TGTGCCAGCAGGATGTTACGGTGGGGAAGCAACTATGGCTACACCTTC. Translated, it gives CASRMLRWGSNYGYTF.

This sequence joins TRBV5-1 and TRBJ2-1, with D tentatively TRBD2 (5 bases). CDR1 SGHRS and CDR2 YFSETQ come from the germline V gene. V lost 1 base to trimming and J lost 1 base, with 9 bases between them. The CDR3 consists of 15 residues. As DNA, the CDR3 is TGCGCCAGCAGCTTGTTCCGGGATTCCTACAATGAGCAGTTCTTC. Its translation is CASSLFRDSYNEQFF.

The CDR3 spells CASSLTSGRPRHEQYF. The CDR3 DNA follows: TGTGCCAGCAGCTTGACTAGCGGGAGACCGCGCCACGAGCAGTACTTC. V and J are TRBV5-4 and TRBJ2-7; TRBD2 agrees at 11 bases. V dropped 1 base and J dropped 5; count of bases not matched to a gene: 8. The CDR3 contains 16 residues. The germline V gene encodes CDR1 SGHNT and CDR2 YYREEE (reference sequence).

The V gene is TRBV4-3, the J gene TRBJ2-6, with a possible D match to TRBD1 (5 bases). CDR3 length: 20 residues. V lost 2 bases and J 4 bases, leaving 24 bases between the germline ends. CDR1 LGHNA and CDR2 YSLEER come from the germline V gene. CDR3 region: CASSQLLGQGVASGANVLTF. The CDR3 DNA reads TGCGCCAGCAGCCAACTCTTGGGCCAAGGGGTTGCATCAGGGGCCAACGTCCTGACTTTC.

The gene calls are TRBV18 and TRBJ2-1; no clear D gene. Germline loops: CDR1 KGHSH, CDR2 LQKENI. V dropped 2 bases and J dropped 4 bases, with 6 bases sitting between them. The CDR3 length is 13 residues. The CDR3 DNA is TGTGCCAGCTCACCAGACTGGTACAATGAGCAGTTCTTC. This gives the protein CASSPDWYNEQFF.

As for this clone: Other DNA sequences within the sample encode an identical CDR3. This chain uses TRBV19 with TRBJ2-5; D is unclear. CDR1 and CDR2 (germline): LNHDA, SQIVND (reference sequence). The CDR3 consists of 13 residues. Trimming stripped 0 bases from V and 3 bases from J, with 5 bases between. The CDR3: CASSIDSEETQYF. As DNA, the CDR3 is TGTGCCAGTAGTATAGACAGTGAAGAGACCCAGTACTTC.

The chain couples TRBV7-9 to TRBJ2-5; tentatively, D is TRBD1 or TRBD2 (6 bases each). Germline CDR1 is SEHNR and CDR2 is FQNEAQ (reference sequence). V lost 5 bases and J 0 bases, leaving 16 bases between the germline ends. The CDR3 covers 16 residues. In DNA form, the CDR3 reads TGTGCCAGCAGCGCCCCGAGGGGGGACAACCAAGAGACCCAGTACTTC. Residues: CASSAPRGDNQETQYF.

This clone has just one count. The chain uses TRBV7-3 and TRBJ2-3; D gene uncertain. V was clipped by 5 bases and J by 4 bases, with 16 bases between them. Germline V gene sequence: CDR1 SGHTA, CDR2 FQGTGA. This CDR3 is built from 15 residues. The CDR3 sequence is CASSLGRLHSDTQYF. CDR3 coding DNA: TGTGCCAGCAGCCTCGGACGTCTCCACTCAGATACGCAGTATTTT.

A single count supports this clone. The chain has TRBV5-1 and TRBJ2-5; 9 nucleotides align to TRBD2. Germline V gene sequence: CDR1 SGHRS, CDR2 YFSETQ. Trimming at V came to 4 bases and at J to 5 bases, leaving 9 bases not matched to a gene. The CDR3 is 15 residues long. In nucleotides, the CDR3 is TGCGCCAGCAGCCCTTGGACTAGCGATGCCGAGACCCAGTACTTC. Its translation is CASSPWTSDAETQYF.

This chain connects TRBV27 to TRBJ2-7, with D possibly TRBD1 on 5 matching bases. The CDR3 has 16 residues. Germline CDR1 reads MNHEY; CDR2 reads SMNVEV (reference sequence). V shed 2 bases and J shed 4 bases, with 18 bases lying between them. As DNA, the CDR3 is TGTGCCAGCAGTTTAAAGTTTTGGGGCGGAGAATACGAGCAGTACTTC. Translation: CASSLKFWGGEYEQYF.

This sequence joins TRBV7-9 and TRBJ2-2, with 10 nucleotides matching TRBD2. V shed 9 bases and J 6 bases; nucleotides not matched to a gene: 13. The germline V gene has CDR1 SEHNR and CDR2 FQNEAQ (reference sequence). The CDR3 extends over 16 amino acids. This CDR3 is CASCPAGTSVAGELFF. The CDR3, as DNA: TGTGCCAGTTGCCCAGCCGGGACTAGCGTTGCCGGGGAGCTGTTTTTT.

V and J are TRBV27 and TRBJ1-1; a weak D match, TRBD1 (5 bases). Germline V gene sequence: CDR1 MNHEY, CDR2 SMNVEV (reference sequence). This CDR3 has 14 amino acids. V was clipped by 6 bases and J by 4 bases, with 15 bases between them. This CDR3 reads CASSPGMVGTEAFF. In nucleotides, the CDR3 is TGTGCCAGCAGCCCAGGGATGGTGGGCACTGAAGCTTTCTTT.

The chain has TRBV10-3 and TRBJ2-6; D unclear. With 2 bases removed from V and 0 bases from J, the gap between germline ends came to 5 bases. CDR1 ENHRY and CDR2 SYGVKD come from the germline V gene. The CDR3 has 15 residues. CDR3: CAISEASSGANVLTF. DNA of the CDR3: TGTGCCATCAGTGAGGCCAGCTCTGGGGCCAACGTCCTGACTTTC.

This chain joins TRBV6-5 and TRBJ1-2; D not resolved. The CDR3 covers 13 residues. V was shortened by 2 bases and J by 3 bases, with 7 bases between the two germline ends. Germline-derived CDR1 and CDR2 are MNHEY and SVGAGI. This chain's CDR3 is CASSYQPYYGYTF. CDR3 coding DNA: TGTGCCAGCAGTTACCAACCCTACTATGGCTACACCTTC.

V and J are TRBV21-1 and TRBJ2-7; TRBD2 is taken as the D call from the table, unchecked against the DNA. TRBV21-1 constitutes a pseudogene. The CDR3 spans 15 residues. CDR3 nucleotides: TGTGCCAGCAGCATGGTAGCGGACCCTTCCTACGAGCAGTACTTC. Amino acid sequence: CASSMVADPSYEQYF.

This chain connects TRBV28 to TRBJ2-7, with D uncertain. V was clipped by 3 bases and J by 4 bases, with 22 bases between them. Germline V CDR1 and CDR2: MDHEN, SYDVKM. This CDR3 contains 17 residues. CDR3 DNA sequence: TGTGCCAGCAGTTTGGTTACAGAGAATCCACCTAGATACGAGCAGTACTTC. The encoded protein is CASSLVTENPPRYEQYF. Looking up the rest from reference TRBV28 and TRBJ2-7 gives the full variable domain: DVKVTQSSRYLVKRTGEKVFLECVQDMDHENMFWYRQDPGLGLRLIYFSYDVKMKEKGDIPEGYSVSREKKERFSLILESASTNQTSMYLCASSLVTENPPRYEQYFGPGTRLTVT.

Of note for this clone: Other DNA sequences of this sample code for an identical CDR3. This chain links TRBV4-3 with TRBJ2-1; a weak D match, TRBD2 (6 bases). Trimming removed 4 bases at V and 2 bases at J, with 12 bases between. The CDR3 covers 15 residues. Germline lookup yields CDR1 LGHNA and CDR2 YSLEER. The DNA of the CDR3 is TGCGCCAGCAGCCCCGGGACTGGCACCTACAATGAGCAGTTCTTC. This sequence encodes CASSPGTGTYNEQFF.

The chain uses TRBV27 and TRBJ1-4; 8 bases line up with TRBD1. Per the germline V gene, CDR1 is MNHEY and CDR2 is SMNVEV (reference sequence). The ends lost 5 bases at V and 5 bases at J; junction bases unmatched: 10. This CDR3 is built from 16 residues. CDR3 nucleotides: TGTGCCAGCAGTCCAGGCCGCGGACAGGGAAATGAAAAACTGTTTTTT. Amino acid sequence: CASSPGRGQGNEKLFF.

A single count supports this clone. This chain connects TRBV19 to TRBJ2-1; 7 bases fit TRBD2. The J segment lost 4 bases and the V segment lost 3 bases, leaving 6 bases of the junction unmatched. The germline V gene encodes CDR1 LNHDA and CDR2 SQIVND (reference sequence). The CDR3 has 15 amino acids. CDR3 protein: CASSMQPAGYNEQFF. In nucleotides, the CDR3 is TGTGCCAGTAGTATGCAACCAGCGGGGTACAATGAGCAGTTCTTC. The full variable domain, completed using reference TRBV19 and TRBJ2-1, is DGGITQSPKYLFRKEGQNVTLSCEQNLNHDAMYWYRQDPGQGLRLIYYSQIVNDFQKGDIAEGYSVSREKKESFPLTVTSAQKNPTAFYLCASSMQPAGYNEQFFGPGTRLTVL.

The chain has TRBV29-1 and TRBJ2-1; D might be TRBD1 (6 bases). Trimming cost V 5 bases and J 1 base, with 18 bases left between them. Germline lookup yields CDR1 SQVTM and CDR2 ANQGSEA. This CDR3 region has 16 residues. The chain's CDR3 is CSVYADRFESYNEQFF. The CDR3 nucleotides read TGCAGCGTTTATGCGGACAGATTCGAATCCTACAATGAGCAGTTCTTC.

CDR3 bases: TGTGCCAGTAGCCGAAGGGGACTAGCGGGAAAGGAGCTGTTTTTT. It specifies CASSRRGLAGKELFF. The V call is TRBV19, the J call TRBJ2-2, with TRBD2 matching 13 bases. This CDR3 is built from 15 residues. Looked up from germline, CDR1 is LNHDA and CDR2 is SQIVND (reference sequence). Trimming took 6 bases from V and 10 from J; bases not matched to a gene: 8.

The CDR3 DNA reads TGTGCCACCCTGAATGGGGGAGGCTCCTACGAGCAGTACTTC. Amino acids: CATLNGGGSYEQYF. J is TRBJ2-7 and V is TRBV7-9; a possible D gene is TRBD2 (6 bases). The V gene's germline CDR1 is SEHNR and CDR2 FQNEAQ (reference sequence). This CDR3 comprises 14 residues. The germline V and J ends were trimmed by 10 bases and 0 bases, with 16 bases remaining between them.